Shown below are 13 T cell receptor beta chains from a single sample sequenced in a study of cytomegalovirus exposure and HLA in healthy donors. The PCR employed 60 Vbeta primers together with 13 Jbeta primers. Clones were sequenced by immunoSEQ multiplex PCR, and TCRdb holds only the in-frame ones, with some missing. This table has 70,000 to 90,000 clones, more than 65% appearing once. Sequencing was carried out using PBMCs. All receptors come from a man between 70 and 80 years old in good health and CMV-seropositive.

This rearrangement joins TRBV28 to TRBJ1-2, with TRBD1 as a possible D gene (6 bases). Trimming cost V 5 bases and J 3 bases, with 13 bases left between them. This CDR3 has 14 amino acids. CDR1 and CDR2 from the germline V gene are MDHEN and SYDVKM. The CDR3 DNA reads TGTGCCAGCAGTGGGGGCGAAGCGGACTATGGCTACACCTTC. As protein: CASSGGEADYGYTF.

This chain uses TRBV29-1 with TRBJ2-3, with TRBD1 identical over 8 bases. This CDR3 contains 13 residues. V lost 7 bases and J lost 4; bases outside the gene matches: 7. CDR1 and CDR2 (germline): SQVTM, ANQGSEA. The CDR3 is CSGGRGPADTQYF. DNA of the CDR3: TGCAGCGGGGGCAGGGGGCCAGCAGATACGCAGTATTTT.

This sequence joins TRBV5-1 and TRBJ1-2; TRBD1 agrees at 9 bases. This CDR3 is 14 amino acids long. The junction had 7 bases not matched to a gene; V was cut back by 0 bases and J by 10 bases. Germline CDR1 SGHRS, CDR2 YFSETQ. In DNA, the CDR3 is TGCGCCAGCAGCTTGGGGGGGACAGGGTTCGACTACACCTTC. This translates into CASSLGGTGFDYTF.

The chain combines TRBV6-5 with TRBJ2-3; 7 bases align to TRBD2. The J segment lost 0 bases and the V segment lost 6 bases, leaving 6 bases of the junction unmatched. The CDR3 consists of 15 residues. Germline V gene data show CDR1 as MNHEY and CDR2 as SVGAGI. The DNA for the CDR3 is TGTGCCAGCAGGAGACTAGCAGAGAGCACAGATACGCAGTATTTT. Translating it yields CASRRLAESTDTQYF.

The chain combines TRBV6-6 with TRBJ2-5; TRBD2 might be the D (6 bases). There are 16 residues in the CDR3. The ends were cut back, 2 bases at V and 7 bases at J, with 20 bases in the middle. Germline assignment: CDR1 MNHNY and CDR2 SVGAGI (reference sequence). The CDR3 nucleotides are TGTGCCAGCAGTTACCCTCAGCAGGGCCTGGGGGGGACCCAGTACTTC. Translating it yields CASSYPQQGLGGTQYF.

CDR3 loop: CASSSLVGGQETQYF. CDR3 nucleotide sequence: TGCGCCAGCAGCTCCCTGGTGGGGGGACAAGAGACCCAGTACTTC. The gene calls are TRBV5-1 and TRBJ2-5; the D gene is possibly TRBD2 (6 bases). This CDR3 contains 15 residues. Germline-derived CDR1 and CDR2 are SGHRS and YFSETQ. Trimming pared 3 bases from V and 2 bases from J, leaving 14 bases between.

This chain joins TRBV6-4 and TRBJ1-2, with 12 bases identical to TRBD1. Germline CDR1 and CDR2: MRHNA and SNTAGT. This CDR3 region has 16 residues. V was pared by 3 bases and J by 0 bases, with 2 bases of the junction left unmatched. The CDR3 DNA reads as TGTGCCAGCAGTGAGGGACAGGGGGCCTCTAACTATGGCTACACCTTC. It specifies CASSEGQGASNYGYTF.

The CDR3 region has the DNA TGTGCCAGCCAATTTTCGGGAGGGTCCATCAATCAGCCCCAGCATTTT. Translated, it gives CASQFSGGSINQPQHF. The chain couples TRBV19 to TRBJ1-5; no clear D gene. V lost 9 bases to trimming and J lost 3 bases, with 21 bases between them. Germline CDR1 and CDR2: LNHDA and SQIVND (reference sequence). This CDR3 spans 16 amino acids.

This rearrangement joins TRBV20-1 to TRBJ2-7, with D unclear. Germline values: CDR1 DFQATT, CDR2 SNEGSKA (reference sequence). V lost 5 bases, J lost 4 bases, and 9 bases lay in between. The CDR3 loop spans 11 amino acids. The CDR3 sequence is CSARSGYEQYF. The DNA for the CDR3 is TGCAGTGCTCGGTCCGGGTACGAGCAGTACTTC.

The chain uses TRBV9 and TRBJ2-3; the D gene is possibly TRBD2 (6 bases). Looked up from germline, CDR1 is SGDLS and CDR2 is YYNGEE. The CDR3 extends over 16 amino acids. The ends were cut back, 2 bases at V and 0 bases at J, with 13 bases in the middle. The CDR3 spells CASSVHPGVSTDTQYF. The CDR3 bases are TGTGCCAGCAGCGTGCACCCGGGAGTTAGCACAGATACGCAGTATTTT.

This sequence joins TRBV29-1 and TRBJ1-1; D remains unclear. CDR3 length: 12 residues. CDR1 and CDR2 from the germline V gene are SQVTM and ANQGSEA. With 4 bases removed from V and 2 bases from J, the gap between germline ends came to 8 bases. As DNA, the CDR3 is TGCAGCGTTGGGGCAGACAACACTGAAGCTTTCTTT. The encoded protein is CSVGADNTEAFF.

V is TRBV10-3 and J is TRBJ2-7; 9 bases line up with TRBD1. Per germline, CDR1 ENHRY and CDR2 SYGVKD. Unmatched junction bases numbered 9, after V lost 11 bases and J lost 1 base. There are 14 residues in the CDR3. The CDR3 is CAVLAGQGSYEQYF. The CDR3, as DNA: TGTGCCGTCCTTGCGGGACAGGGTTCCTACGAGCAGTACTTC.

The J gene is TRBJ2-5, the V gene TRBV13; TRBD1 matches at 10 bases. CDR1 PRHDT and CDR2 FYEKMQ come from the germline V gene (reference sequence). V was clipped by 2 bases and J by 5 bases; unmatched bases: 8. The CDR3 is 16 residues long. The CDR3 DNA reads as TGTGCCAGCAGCTTATGGGGGACAGGGGTCCGGGAGACCCAGTACTTC. Its translation is CASSLWGTGVRETQYF.